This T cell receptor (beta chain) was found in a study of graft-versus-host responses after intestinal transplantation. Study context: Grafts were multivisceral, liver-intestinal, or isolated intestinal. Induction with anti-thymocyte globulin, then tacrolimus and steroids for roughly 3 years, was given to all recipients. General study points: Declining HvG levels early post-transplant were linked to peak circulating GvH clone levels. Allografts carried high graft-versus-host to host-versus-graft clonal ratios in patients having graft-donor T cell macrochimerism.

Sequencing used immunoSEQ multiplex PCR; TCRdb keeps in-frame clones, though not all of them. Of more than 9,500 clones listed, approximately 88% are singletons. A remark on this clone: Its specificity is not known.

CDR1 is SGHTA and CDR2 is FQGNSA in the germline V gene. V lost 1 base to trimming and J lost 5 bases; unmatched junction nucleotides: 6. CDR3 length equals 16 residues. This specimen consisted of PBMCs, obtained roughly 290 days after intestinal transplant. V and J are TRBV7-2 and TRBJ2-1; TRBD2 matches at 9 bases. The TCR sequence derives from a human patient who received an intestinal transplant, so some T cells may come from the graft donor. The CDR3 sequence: CASSLGAGGRHNEQFF. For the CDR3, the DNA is TGTGCCAGCAGCTTAGGTGCGGGAGGGCGGCACAATGAGCAGTTCTTC. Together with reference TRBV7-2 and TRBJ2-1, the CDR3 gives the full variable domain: GAGVSQSPSNKVTEKGKDVELRCDPISGHTALYWYRQSLGQGLEFLIYFQGNSAPDKSGLPSDRFSAERTGGSVSTLTIQRTQQEDSAVYLCASSLGAGGRHNEQFFGPGTRLTVL.